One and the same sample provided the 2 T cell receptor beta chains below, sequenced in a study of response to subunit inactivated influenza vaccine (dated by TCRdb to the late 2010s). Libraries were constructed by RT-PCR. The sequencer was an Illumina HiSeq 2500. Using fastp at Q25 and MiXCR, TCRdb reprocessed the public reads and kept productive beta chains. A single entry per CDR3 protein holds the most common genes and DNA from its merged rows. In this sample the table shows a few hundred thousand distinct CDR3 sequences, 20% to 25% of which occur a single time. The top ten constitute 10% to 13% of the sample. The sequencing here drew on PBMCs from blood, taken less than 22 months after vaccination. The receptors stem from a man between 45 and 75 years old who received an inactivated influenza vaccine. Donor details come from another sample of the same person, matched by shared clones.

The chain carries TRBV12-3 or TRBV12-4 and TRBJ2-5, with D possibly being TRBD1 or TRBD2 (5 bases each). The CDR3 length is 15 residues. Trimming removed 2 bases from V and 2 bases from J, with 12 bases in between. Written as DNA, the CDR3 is TGTGCCAGCAGTTTAATCGGGGCAGCTCAAGAGACCCAGTACTTC. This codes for CASSLIGAAQETQYF.

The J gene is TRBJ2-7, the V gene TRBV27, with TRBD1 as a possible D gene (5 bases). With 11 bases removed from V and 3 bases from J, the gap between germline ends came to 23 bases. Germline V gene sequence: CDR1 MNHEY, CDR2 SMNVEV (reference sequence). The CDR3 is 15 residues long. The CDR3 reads CAGKLSAGQGYEQYF. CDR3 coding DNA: TGTGCCGGCAAACTATCAGCCGGGCAGGGCTACGAGCAGTACTTC.